The present T cell receptor beta chain was sequenced within a study of spatial heterogeneity in lung cancer. Across the study: Beta-chain sequences were consistently detected more often than alpha-chain sequences. The study observed each unique TCR and UMI combination more than ten times on average in raw reads.

MiXCR, run by TCRdb on the 5' RACE reads, gives a single entry per CDR3 protein. Of about 36,000 distinct CDR3 sequences listed, under 8.5% are singletons. Trimming removed 9 bases from V and 3 bases from J, with 33 bases in between. Germline V CDR1 and CDR2: LNHDA, SQIVND (reference sequence). The CDR3 length is 19 residues. As to time point: sample taken at primary tumor resection. Samples came from around 70 TRACERx patients with untreated early-stage lung cancer. Without sorting, whole RNA was sequenced from tumor, nontumor lung or frozen PBMC. This clonotype appeared a few times. This TCR was sampled from a female donor with early-stage non-small cell lung cancer. The chain is built from TRBV19 and TRBJ2-7; D may be TRBD2 (6 bases). The sample was PBMCs, taken at surgery. CDR3 nucleotides: TGTGCCAGCTCTCACGGAGGGGTTTGGGGCGAGAGACCCAGCTACGAGCAGTACTTC. Amino acid sequence: CASSHGGVWGERPSYEQYF.